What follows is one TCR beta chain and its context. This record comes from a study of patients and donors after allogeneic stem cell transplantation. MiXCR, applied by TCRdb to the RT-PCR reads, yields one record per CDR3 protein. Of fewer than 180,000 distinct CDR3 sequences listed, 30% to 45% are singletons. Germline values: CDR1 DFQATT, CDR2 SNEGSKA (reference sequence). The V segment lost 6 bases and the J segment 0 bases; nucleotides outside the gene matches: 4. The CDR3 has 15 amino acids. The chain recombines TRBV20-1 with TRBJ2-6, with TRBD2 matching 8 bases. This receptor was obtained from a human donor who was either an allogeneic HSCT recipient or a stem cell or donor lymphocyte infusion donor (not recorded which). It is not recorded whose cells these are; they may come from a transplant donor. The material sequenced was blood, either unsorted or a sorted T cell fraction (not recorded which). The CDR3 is CSAAGALSGANVLTF. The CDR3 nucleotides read TGCAGTGCAGCGGGGGCCCTCTCTGGGGCCAACGTCCTGACTTTC.